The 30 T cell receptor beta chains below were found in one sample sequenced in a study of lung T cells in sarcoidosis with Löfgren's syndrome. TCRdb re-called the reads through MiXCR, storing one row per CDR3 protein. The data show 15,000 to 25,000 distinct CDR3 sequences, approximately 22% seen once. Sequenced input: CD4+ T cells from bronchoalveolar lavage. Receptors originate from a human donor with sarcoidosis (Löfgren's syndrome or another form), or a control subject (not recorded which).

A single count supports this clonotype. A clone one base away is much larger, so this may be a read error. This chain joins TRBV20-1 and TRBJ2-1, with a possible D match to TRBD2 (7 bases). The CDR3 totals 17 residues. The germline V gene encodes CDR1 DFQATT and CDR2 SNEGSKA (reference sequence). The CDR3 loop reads CSARDVRGGTWDNGQFF. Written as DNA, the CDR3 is TGCAGTGCTAGAGATGTGAGGGGAGGGACCTGGGACAATGGGCAGTTCTTC.

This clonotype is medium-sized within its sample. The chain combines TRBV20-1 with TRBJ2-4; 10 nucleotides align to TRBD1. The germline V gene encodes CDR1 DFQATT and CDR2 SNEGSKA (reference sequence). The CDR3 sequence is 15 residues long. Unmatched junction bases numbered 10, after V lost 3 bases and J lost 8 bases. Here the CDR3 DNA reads TGCAGTGCTAGCTCCACGACAGGGGGCGAGGACATTCAGTACTTC. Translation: CSASSTTGGEDIQYF.

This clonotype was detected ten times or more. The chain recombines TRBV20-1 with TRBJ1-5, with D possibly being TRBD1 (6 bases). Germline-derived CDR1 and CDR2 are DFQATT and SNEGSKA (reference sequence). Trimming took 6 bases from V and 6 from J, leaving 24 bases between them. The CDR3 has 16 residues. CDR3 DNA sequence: TGCAGTGCGGGAAACCCCCCGGGGGCTCCGGGTCAGCCCCAGCATTTT. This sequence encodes CSAGNPPGAPGQPQHF.

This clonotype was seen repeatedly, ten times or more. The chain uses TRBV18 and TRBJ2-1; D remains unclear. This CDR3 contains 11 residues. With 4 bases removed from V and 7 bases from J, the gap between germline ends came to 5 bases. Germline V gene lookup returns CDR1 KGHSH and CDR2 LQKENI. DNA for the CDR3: TGTGCCAGCTCACGAAGAAATGAGCAGTTCTTC. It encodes CASSRRNEQFF.

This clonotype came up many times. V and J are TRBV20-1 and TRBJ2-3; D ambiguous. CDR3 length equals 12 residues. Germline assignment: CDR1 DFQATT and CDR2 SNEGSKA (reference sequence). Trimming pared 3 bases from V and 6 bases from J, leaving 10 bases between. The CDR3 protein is CSASRVGDTQYF. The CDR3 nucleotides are TGCAGTGCTAGCCGCGTTGGTGATACGCAGTATTTT.

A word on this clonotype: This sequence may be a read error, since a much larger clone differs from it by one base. Here the CDR3 DNA reads TGTGCCAGCAGATTAGCGGGAGCCTACAATGAGCAGTTCTTC. It yields the protein CASRLAGAYNEQFF. The rearrangement uses TRBV7-2 and TRBJ2-1; 9 bases align to TRBD2. The CDR3 has 14 residues. CDR1 and CDR2 (germline): SGHTA, FQGNSA.

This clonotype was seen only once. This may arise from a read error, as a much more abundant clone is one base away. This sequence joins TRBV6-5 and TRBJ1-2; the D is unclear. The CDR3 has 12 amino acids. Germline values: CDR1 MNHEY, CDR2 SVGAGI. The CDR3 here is CASSQDLYGHTF. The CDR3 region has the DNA TGTGCCAGCAGTCAGGACCTCTATGGCCACACCTTC.

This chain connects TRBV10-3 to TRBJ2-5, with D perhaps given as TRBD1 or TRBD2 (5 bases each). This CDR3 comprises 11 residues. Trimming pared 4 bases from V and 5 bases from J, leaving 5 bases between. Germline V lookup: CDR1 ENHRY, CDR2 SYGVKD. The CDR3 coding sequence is TGTGCCATCAGTGGGGGGGAGACCCAGTACTTC. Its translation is CAISGGETQYF.

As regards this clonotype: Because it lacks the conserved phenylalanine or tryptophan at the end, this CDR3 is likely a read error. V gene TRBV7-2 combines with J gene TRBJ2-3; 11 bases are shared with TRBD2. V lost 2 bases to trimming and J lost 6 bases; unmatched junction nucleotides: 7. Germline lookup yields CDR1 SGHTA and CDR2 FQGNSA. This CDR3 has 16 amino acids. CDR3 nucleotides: TGTGCCAGCAGCTTAACTCTAGCGGGAGGTTCTGATACGCAGTATTTA. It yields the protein CASSLTLAGGSDTQYL.

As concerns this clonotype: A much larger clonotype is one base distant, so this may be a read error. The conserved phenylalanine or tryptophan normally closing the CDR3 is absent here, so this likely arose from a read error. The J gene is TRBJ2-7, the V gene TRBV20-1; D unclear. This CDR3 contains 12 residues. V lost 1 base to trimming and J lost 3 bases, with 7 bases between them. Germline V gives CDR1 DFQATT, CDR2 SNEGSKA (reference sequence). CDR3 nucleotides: TGCAGTGCTAGAGGGTTTGTCTACGAGCAGTACCTC. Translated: CSARGFVYEQYL.

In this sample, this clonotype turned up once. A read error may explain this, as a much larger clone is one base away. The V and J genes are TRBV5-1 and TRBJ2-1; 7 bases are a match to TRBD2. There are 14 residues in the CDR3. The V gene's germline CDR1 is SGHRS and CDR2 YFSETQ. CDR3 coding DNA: TGCGCCAACAGCTTGGGAGGGGCCTACAATGAGCAGTTCTTC. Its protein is CANSLGGAYNEQFF.

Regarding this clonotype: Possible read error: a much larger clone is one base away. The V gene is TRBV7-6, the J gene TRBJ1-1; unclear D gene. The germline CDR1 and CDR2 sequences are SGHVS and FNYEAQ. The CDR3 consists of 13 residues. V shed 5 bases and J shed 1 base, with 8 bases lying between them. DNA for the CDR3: TGTGCCAGCAGCCTAGACACGAACACTGAAGCTTTCTTT. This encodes CASSLDTNTEAFF.

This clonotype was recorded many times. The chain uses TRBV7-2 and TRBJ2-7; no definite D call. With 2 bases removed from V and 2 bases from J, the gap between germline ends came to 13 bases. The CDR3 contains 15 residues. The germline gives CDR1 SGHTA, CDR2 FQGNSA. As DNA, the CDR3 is TGTGCCAGCAGCTTAATCGGAAGATTACCCTACGAGCAGTACTTC. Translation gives CASSLIGRLPYEQYF.

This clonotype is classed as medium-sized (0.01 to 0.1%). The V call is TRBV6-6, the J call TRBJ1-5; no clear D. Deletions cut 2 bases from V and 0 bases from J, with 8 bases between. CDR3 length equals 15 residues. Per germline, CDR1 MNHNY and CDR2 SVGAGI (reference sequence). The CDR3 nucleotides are TGTGCCAGCAGTTACCGCCGTGATAGCAATCAGCCCCAGCATTTT. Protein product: CASSYRRDSNQPQHF.

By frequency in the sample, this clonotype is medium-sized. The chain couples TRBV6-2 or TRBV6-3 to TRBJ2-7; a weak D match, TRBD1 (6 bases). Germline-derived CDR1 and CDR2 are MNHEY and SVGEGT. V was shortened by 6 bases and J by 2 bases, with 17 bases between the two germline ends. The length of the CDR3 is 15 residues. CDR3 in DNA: TGTGCCAGCAGGCATACCGGGACAAGGACCTACGAGCAGTACTTC. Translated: CASRHTGTRTYEQYF.

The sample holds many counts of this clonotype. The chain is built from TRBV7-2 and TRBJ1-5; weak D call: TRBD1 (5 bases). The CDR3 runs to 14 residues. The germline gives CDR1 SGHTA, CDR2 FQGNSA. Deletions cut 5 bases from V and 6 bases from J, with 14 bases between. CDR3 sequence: CASSKDSLGQPQHF. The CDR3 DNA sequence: TGTGCCAGCAGCAAAGACAGTCTTGGTCAGCCCCAGCATTTT.

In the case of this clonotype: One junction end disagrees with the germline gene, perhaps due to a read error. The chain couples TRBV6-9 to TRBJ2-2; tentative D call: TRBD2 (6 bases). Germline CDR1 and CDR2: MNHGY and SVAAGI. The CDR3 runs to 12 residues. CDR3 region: CASSYAYGGLFF. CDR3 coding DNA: TGTGCCAGTAGTTACGCGTACGGGGGGCTGTTTTTT.

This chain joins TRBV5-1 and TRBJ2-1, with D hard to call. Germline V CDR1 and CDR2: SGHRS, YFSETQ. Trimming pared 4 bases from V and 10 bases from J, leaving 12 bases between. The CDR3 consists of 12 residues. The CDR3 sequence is CASSPSTDEQFF. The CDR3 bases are TGCGCCAGCAGCCCATCGACGGACGAGCAGTTCTTC.

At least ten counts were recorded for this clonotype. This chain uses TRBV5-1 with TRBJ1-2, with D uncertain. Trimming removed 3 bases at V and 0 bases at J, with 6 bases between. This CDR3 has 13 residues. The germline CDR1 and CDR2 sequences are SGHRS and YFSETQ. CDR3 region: CASSSPPNYGYTF. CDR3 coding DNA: TGCGCCAGCAGCTCCCCCCCTAACTATGGCTACACCTTC.

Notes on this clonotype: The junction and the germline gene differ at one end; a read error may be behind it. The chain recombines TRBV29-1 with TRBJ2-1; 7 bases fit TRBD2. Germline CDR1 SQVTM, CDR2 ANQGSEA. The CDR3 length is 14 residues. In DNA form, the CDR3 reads TGCAGCGATAGGACTAGAAAGTCCTACGATGAGCAGTTCTTC. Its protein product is CSDRTRKSYDEQFF.

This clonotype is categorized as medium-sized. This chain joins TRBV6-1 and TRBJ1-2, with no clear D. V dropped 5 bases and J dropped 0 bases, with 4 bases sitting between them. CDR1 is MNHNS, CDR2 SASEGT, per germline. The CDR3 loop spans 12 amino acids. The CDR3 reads CASSRTNYGYTF. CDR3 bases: TGTGCCAGCAGTCGGACTAACTATGGCTACACCTTC.

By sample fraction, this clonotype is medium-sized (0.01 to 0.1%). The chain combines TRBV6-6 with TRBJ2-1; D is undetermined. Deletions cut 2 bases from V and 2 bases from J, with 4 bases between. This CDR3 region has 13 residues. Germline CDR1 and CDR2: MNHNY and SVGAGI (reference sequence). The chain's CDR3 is CASSYRTYNEQFF. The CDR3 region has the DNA TGTGCCAGCAGTTACAGAACCTACAATGAGCAGTTCTTC.

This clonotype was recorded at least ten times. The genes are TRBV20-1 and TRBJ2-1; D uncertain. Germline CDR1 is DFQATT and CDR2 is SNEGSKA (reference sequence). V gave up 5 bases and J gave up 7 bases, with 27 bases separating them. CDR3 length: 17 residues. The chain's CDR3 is CSARQTGRGFSLNEQFF. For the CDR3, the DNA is TGCAGTGCTCGACAAACCGGGCGCGGATTTTCCCTTAATGAGCAGTTCTTC.

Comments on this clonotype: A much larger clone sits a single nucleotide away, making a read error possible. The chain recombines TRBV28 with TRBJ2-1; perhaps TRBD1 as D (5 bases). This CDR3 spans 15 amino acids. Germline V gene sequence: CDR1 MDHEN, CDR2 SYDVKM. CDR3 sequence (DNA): TGTGCCAGCAGTTTATTATCCAGGGAAGGCAATGGGCAGTTCTTC. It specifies CASSLLSREGNGQFF. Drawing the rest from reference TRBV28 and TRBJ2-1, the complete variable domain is DVKVTQSSRYLVKRTGEKVFLECVQDMDHENMFWYRQDPGLGLRLIYFSYDVKMKEKGDIPEGYSVSREKKERFSLILESASTNQTSMYLCASSLLSREGNGQFFGPGTRLTVL.

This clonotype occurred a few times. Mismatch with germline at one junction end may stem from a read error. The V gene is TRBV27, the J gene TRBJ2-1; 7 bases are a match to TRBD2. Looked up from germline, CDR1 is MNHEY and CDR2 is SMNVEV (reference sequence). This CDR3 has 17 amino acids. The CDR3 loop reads CAGSGVSGGLYLNEQFF. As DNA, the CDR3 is TGCGCCGGCAGTGGAGTGTCGGGGGGACTGTACTTGAATGAGCAGTTCTTC.

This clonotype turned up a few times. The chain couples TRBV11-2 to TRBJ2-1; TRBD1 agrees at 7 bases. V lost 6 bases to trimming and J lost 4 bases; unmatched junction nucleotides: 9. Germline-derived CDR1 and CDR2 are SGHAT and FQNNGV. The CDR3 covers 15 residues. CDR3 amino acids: CASRTPGQKYNEQFF. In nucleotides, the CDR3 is TGTGCCAGCAGGACTCCGGGACAGAAGTACAATGAGCAGTTCTTC.

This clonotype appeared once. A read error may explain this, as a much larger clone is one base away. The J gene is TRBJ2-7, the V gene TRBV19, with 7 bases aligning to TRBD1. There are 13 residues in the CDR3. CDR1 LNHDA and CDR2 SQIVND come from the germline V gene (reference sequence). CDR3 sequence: CASSIGTVYGQYF. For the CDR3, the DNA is TGTGCCAGTAGTATTGGGACAGTATACGGGCAGTACTTC.

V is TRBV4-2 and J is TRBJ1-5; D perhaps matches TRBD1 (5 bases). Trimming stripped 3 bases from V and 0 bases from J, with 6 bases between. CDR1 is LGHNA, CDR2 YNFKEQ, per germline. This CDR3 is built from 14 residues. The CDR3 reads CASSHTGSNQPQHF. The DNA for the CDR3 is TGTGCCAGCAGCCATACAGGTAGCAATCAGCCCCAGCATTTT.

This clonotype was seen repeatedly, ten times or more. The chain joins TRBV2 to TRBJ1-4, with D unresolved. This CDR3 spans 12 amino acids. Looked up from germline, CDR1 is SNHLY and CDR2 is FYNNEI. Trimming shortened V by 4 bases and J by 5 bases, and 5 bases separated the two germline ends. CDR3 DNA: TGTGCCAGCAGTGCAGAGAATGAAAAACTGTTTTTT. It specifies CASSAENEKLFF.

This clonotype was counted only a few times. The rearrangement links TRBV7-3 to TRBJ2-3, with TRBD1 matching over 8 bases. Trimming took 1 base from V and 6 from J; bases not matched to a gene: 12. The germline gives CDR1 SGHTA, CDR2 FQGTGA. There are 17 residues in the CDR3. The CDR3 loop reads CASSLNAGGAGADTQYF. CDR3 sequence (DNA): TGTGCCAGCAGCTTAAACGCAGGGGGCGCGGGTGCCGATACGCAGTATTTT.